These 29 T cell receptor beta chains were sequenced from one sample in a study of T cells in Graves' hyperthyroidism and ophthalmopathy. Amplification of TCR beta CDR3 regions was performed using RNA transcripts as template. The HTBI set primed first-round TCR CDR3 RT-PCR. TCRdb re-called the multiplex PCR reads with MiXCR, one entry per CDR3 protein. The sample shows roughly 250,000 distinct CDR3 sequences, over 15% of them seen only once. Sequenced input: blood. These TCRs come from a woman aged 18-35 years with Graves' ophthalmopathy.

In its sample, this clonotype was seen many times. DNA for the CDR3: TGTGCCAGCAGGGGGGTGGACGGTTACAATCAGCCCCAGCATTTT. Amino acids: CASRGVDGYNQPQHF. This chain uses TRBV2 with TRBJ1-5; D may be TRBD1 (5 bases). Germline CDR1 is SNHLY and CDR2 is FYNNEI. Trimming pared 6 bases from V and 3 bases from J, leaving 15 bases between. There are 15 residues in the CDR3. The variable domain in full, with the rest retrieved from reference TRBV2 and TRBJ1-5, is EPEVTQTPSHQVTQMGQEVILRCVPISNHLYFYWYRQILGQKVEFLVSFYNNEISEKSEIFDDQFSVERPDGSNFTLKIRSTKLEDSAMYFCASRGVDGYNQPQHFGDGTRLSIL.

This clonotype has at least ten counts. The chain combines TRBV18 with TRBJ2-7; TRBD1 aligns across 7 bases. Losses at the gene ends were 3 bases for V and 5 bases for J; bases not matched to a gene: 4. The CDR3 consists of 13 residues. The germline V gene has CDR1 KGHSH and CDR2 LQKENI. DNA of the CDR3: TGTGCCAGCTCACCGACAGGGCGCGACGAGCAGTACTTC. It yields the protein CASSPTGRDEQYF.

This clonotype came up many times. V and J are TRBV20-1 and TRBJ2-5; maybe TRBD1 (5 bases). The CDR3 runs 16 residues. CDR1 and CDR2 (germline): DFQATT, SNEGSKA (reference sequence). The V gene lost 0 bases and the J gene lost 4 bases, with 18 bases spanning the gap. DNA of the CDR3: TGCAGTGCTAGAGATTGGGCTGGTGGGGCCGGAGAGACCCAGTACTTC. Translating gives CSARDWAGGAGETQYF.

This clonotype has at least ten counts. CDR3 sequence reads: CASGFRLAGDYEQYF. DNA for the CDR3: TGTGCTAGTGGTTTCCGGCTAGCGGGGGACTACGAGCAGTACTTC. The rearrangement joins TRBV12-5 to TRBJ2-7, with TRBD2 identical over 10 bases. The CDR3 runs 15 residues. CDR1 is LGHNT, CDR2 FRNRAP, per germline. Trimming at V came to 3 bases and at J to 3 bases, leaving 5 bases not matched to a gene.

This clonotype has at least ten counts. The CDR3 DNA reads as TGCGCCAGCAGCTCCACCGGACAGGGGGCGGGGGAAGCTTTCTTT. It yields the protein CASSSTGQGAGEAFF. This chain uses TRBV5-1 with TRBJ1-1, with 11 bases lining up with TRBD1. Germline V gene lookup returns CDR1 SGHRS and CDR2 YFSETQ. Germline trimming cut 3 bases from V and 8 bases from J; bases unmatched to any gene: 9. The CDR3 consists of 15 residues.

This clonotype was found many times. V usage is TRBV20-1 and J usage is TRBJ2-3, with D perhaps TRBD1 (6 bases). The CDR3 has 15 residues. V was trimmed by 5 bases and J by 2 bases, leaving 17 bases between them. The germline gives CDR1 DFQATT, CDR2 SNEGSKA (reference sequence). The CDR3 here is CSASLPWGPTDTQYF. DNA for the CDR3: TGCAGTGCTTCCCTACCGTGGGGGCCCACAGATACGCAGTATTTT.

This clonotype was counted at least ten times. The rearrangement uses TRBV29-1 and TRBJ2-4, with 7 bases lining up with TRBD2. J gave up 0 bases and V 4 bases, and 3 bases lay outside the gene matches. CDR1 SQVTM and CDR2 ANQGSEA come from the germline V gene. The CDR3 sequence is 14 residues long. The CDR3 bases are TGCAGCGTTGGGGGGGGACTAGCCAAAAACATTCAGTACTTC. This codes for CSVGGGLAKNIQYF.

This clonotype showed up just a few times. The V gene is TRBV7-9, the J gene TRBJ2-7; 7 nucleotides match TRBD1. This CDR3 contains 13 residues. The trim removed 4 bases at V and 3 bases at J, leaving 3 bases unmatched. The V gene's germline CDR1 is SEHNR and CDR2 FQNEAQ (reference sequence). This chain's CDR3 is CASSSGQNYEQYF. In nucleotides, the CDR3 is TGTGCCAGCAGCTCGGGACAGAACTACGAGCAGTACTTC.

This clonotype was counted many times. The CDR3 sequence is CASSPDGSSYNSPLHF. Written as DNA, the CDR3 is TGCGCCAGCAGCCCCGACGGGAGCTCCTATAATTCACCCCTCCACTTT. V is TRBV4-1 and J is TRBJ1-6, with D unresolved. The CDR3 has 16 amino acids. The ends were cut back, 4 bases at V and 0 bases at J, with 10 bases in the middle. Germline values: CDR1 MGHRA, CDR2 YSYEKL.

This clonotype was counted at least ten times. V usage is TRBV5-6 and J usage is TRBJ2-7; no firm D call. Germline assignment: CDR1 SGHDT and CDR2 YYEEEE. Trimming removed 3 bases from V and 2 bases from J, with 12 bases in between. This CDR3 has 14 residues. The CDR3 loop is CASSSDPETYEQYF. CDR3 in DNA: TGTGCCAGCAGCTCTGATCCCGAAACCTACGAGCAGTACTTC.

The V and J genes are TRBV6-2 or TRBV6-3 and TRBJ1-5; D gene uncertain. Germline V CDR1 and CDR2: MNHEY, SVGEGT. The germline V and J ends were trimmed by 10 bases and 4 bases, with 14 bases remaining between them. The CDR3 is made up of 13 amino acids. CDR3 DNA sequence: TGTGCCACCAGATTCGTTGGGAATCAGCCCCAGCATTTT. It yields the protein CATRFVGNQPQHF.

This clonotype was found many times. V gene TRBV6-1 combines with J gene TRBJ2-3; D not certain. The CDR3 totals 14 residues. Trimming took off 5 bases at V and 0 bases at J, with 9 bases between the two ends. Per the germline V gene, CDR1 is MNHNS and CDR2 is SASEGT. The CDR3: CASSYTASTDTQYF. The DNA for the CDR3 is TGTGCCAGCAGTTATACGGCTAGCACAGATACGCAGTATTTT.

This clonotype was observed at least ten times. The chain joins TRBV28 to TRBJ2-6; D is ambiguous. Between the trimmed V and J ends, which lost 6 bases and 9 bases, there was a span of 15 bases. The CDR3 length is 14 residues. The germline gives CDR1 MDHEN, CDR2 SYDVKM. CDR3 nucleotides: TGTGCCAGCAGCGTAAGGCGTCAGTACAACGTCCTGACTTTC. Translation: CASSVRRQYNVLTF.

Many counts were recorded for this clonotype. The rearrangement links TRBV24-1 to TRBJ1-5, with D maybe TRBD1 (6 bases). Trimming took off 4 bases at V and 2 bases at J, with 11 bases between the two ends. The CDR3 extends over 15 amino acids. Germline CDR1 reads KGHDR; CDR2 reads SFDVKD. The CDR3: CATSEGGRGNQPQHF. CDR3 nucleotide sequence: TGTGCCACCAGTGAAGGGGGACGGGGCAATCAGCCCCAGCATTTT.

This clonotype has a count of ten or more. V gene TRBV2 combines with J gene TRBJ1-2; no clear D. Germline values: CDR1 SNHLY, CDR2 FYNNEI. This CDR3 has 17 amino acids. V was pared by 3 bases and J by 6 bases, with 23 bases between. CDR3 sequence reads: CASSDPSRGSILDGYTF. The CDR3 DNA follows: TGTGCCAGCAGTGATCCCAGCCGCGGGAGTATTTTGGATGGCTACACCTTC.

This clonotype was detected many times. The rearrangement links TRBV28 to TRBJ2-1; TRBD2 matches at 11 bases. This CDR3 is built from 14 residues. With 5 bases clipped from V and 9 bases from J, the junction kept 6 bases outside the gene matches. Germline V gene sequence: CDR1 MDHEN, CDR2 SYDVKM. The CDR3 DNA reads TGTGCCAGCAGTCCCGGGACTAGCGGTGTTGAGCAGTTCTTC. Its translation is CASSPGTSGVEQFF. The complete variable domain, with remaining parts taken from reference TRBV28 and TRBJ2-1, reads DVKVTQSSRYLVKRTGEKVFLECVQDMDHENMFWYRQDPGLGLRLIYFSYDVKMKEKGDIPEGYSVSREKKERFSLILESASTNQTSMYLCASSPGTSGVEQFFGPGTRLTVL.

There are many counts of this clonotype. The rearrangement uses TRBV24-1 and TRBJ2-1; D may be TRBD1 (6 bases). V was shortened by 2 bases and J by 4 bases, with 11 bases between the two germline ends. Germline-derived CDR1 and CDR2 are KGHDR and SFDVKD. The CDR3 totals 15 residues. CDR3 DNA: TGTGCCACCAGTGATTCCGGGACACCATACAATGAGCAGTTCTTC. This gives the protein CATSDSGTPYNEQFF.

This clonotype was seen ten or more times. The chain uses TRBV5-6 and TRBJ2-7, with 10 bases aligning to TRBD2. CDR1 and CDR2 from the germline V gene are SGHDT and YYEEEE. CDR3 length equals 14 residues. Losses at the gene ends were 1 base for V and 7 bases for J; bases not matched to a gene: 5. CDR3 amino acids: CASSLLAGVVEQYF. Here the CDR3 DNA reads TGTGCCAGCAGCTTGCTAGCGGGAGTTGTTGAGCAGTACTTC.

This clonotype was counted at least ten times. The J gene is TRBJ2-1, the V gene TRBV29-1; 13 bases agree with TRBD2. This CDR3 has 17 residues. Trimming removed 1 base from V and 1 base from J; junction bases left unmatched: 4. In germline, CDR1 is SQVTM, CDR2 ANQGSEA. CDR3 bases: TGCAGCGTTGAAGGACTAGCGGGAGGTGAATCCTACAATGAGCAGTTCTTC. It yields the protein CSVEGLAGGESYNEQFF.

At least ten counts were recorded for this clonotype. The chain joins TRBV4-3 to TRBJ2-1; no reliable D call. V was shortened by 0 bases and J by 3 bases, with 6 bases between the two germline ends. The length of the CDR3 is 14 residues. Germline V CDR1 and CDR2: LGHNA, YSLEER. The CDR3 is CASSQEPFYNEQFF. CDR3 coding DNA: TGCGCCAGCAGCCAAGAGCCCTTCTACAATGAGCAGTTCTTC.

V is TRBV5-1 and J is TRBJ2-2, with TRBD1 matching 7 bases. Germline V gene lookup returns CDR1 SGHRS and CDR2 YFSETQ. V gave up 0 bases and J gave up 7 bases; unmatched junction bases: 0. The CDR3 has 13 residues. CDR3 sequence reads: CASSLGQGGELFF. As DNA, the CDR3 is TGCGCCAGCAGCTTGGGACAGGGCGGGGAGCTGTTTTTT.

This clonotype was recorded at least ten times. The chain links TRBV4-2 to TRBJ1-1; unclear D gene. Per germline, CDR1 LGHNA and CDR2 YNFKEQ. Trimming took 0 bases from V and 0 from J, leaving 5 bases between them. This CDR3 has 14 amino acids. CDR3 sequence: CASSQDLMNTEAFF. The CDR3 nucleotides read TGTGCCAGCAGCCAAGATTTGATGAACACTGAAGCTTTCTTT.

This clonotype was detected many times. The chain joins TRBV11-2 to TRBJ2-1, with 10 bases aligning to TRBD2. The CDR3 consists of 14 residues. Trimming at V came to 1 base and at J to 9 bases, leaving 3 bases not matched to a gene. The germline V gene has CDR1 SGHAT and CDR2 FQNNGV. The CDR3 coding sequence is TGTGCCAGCAGCTTAGTAGCGGGGGGCCCTGAGCAGTTCTTC. It encodes CASSLVAGGPEQFF.

This clonotype was observed at least ten times. The J gene is TRBJ1-4, the V gene TRBV3-1; tentatively, D is TRBD1 (5 bases). Deletions cut 4 bases from V and 10 bases from J, with 10 bases between. Looked up from germline, CDR1 is LGHDT and CDR2 is YNNKEL (reference sequence). The CDR3 has 12 residues. The CDR3 here is CASSPDRGKLFF. In DNA, the CDR3 is TGTGCCAGCAGCCCCGACAGAGGAAAACTGTTTTTT.

This clonotype was seen repeatedly, ten times or more. This rearrangement joins TRBV7-9 to TRBJ2-7; 10 positions agree with TRBD1. Germline V gives CDR1 SEHNR, CDR2 FQNEAQ (reference sequence). The CDR3 totals 16 residues. The trim removed 5 bases at V and 2 bases at J, leaving 9 bases unmatched. In DNA form, the CDR3 reads TGTGCCAGCAGCAAAAACCCCGGGACAGGGGCCTACGAGCAGTACTTC. The encoded protein is CASSKNPGTGAYEQYF.

Many counts were recorded for this clonotype. The V gene is TRBV20-1, the J gene TRBJ2-5; 11 nucleotides match TRBD1. This CDR3 is 15 amino acids long. Germline values: CDR1 DFQATT, CDR2 SNEGSKA (reference sequence). V gave up 3 bases and J gave up 4 bases; unmatched junction bases: 7. The CDR3 DNA sequence: TGCAGTGCTAGCACCGGGACAGGGGGTGGAGAGACCCAGTACTTC. As protein: CSASTGTGGGETQYF.

Turning to this clonotype: A read error may produce the germline difference seen at one junction end. The chain joins TRBV12-3 or TRBV12-4 to TRBJ1-5; D might be TRBD1 (5 bases). The CDR3 is made up of 13 amino acids. This chain's CDR3 is CASSSGADQAQHF. CDR3 DNA: TGTGCCAGCAGTTCCGGGGCGGATCAGGCCCAGCATTTT.

The chain employs TRBV19 and TRBJ2-7; TRBD1 agrees at 8 bases. Germline V gene sequence: CDR1 LNHDA, CDR2 SQIVND (reference sequence). This CDR3 region has 14 residues. V lost 2 bases to trimming and J lost 6 bases; unmatched junction nucleotides: 6. The CDR3 here is CASSIYAGGSEQYF. For the CDR3, the DNA is TGTGCCAGTAGTATATATGCAGGGGGCTCCGAGCAGTACTTC.

This clonotype was observed at least ten times. The V gene is TRBV27, the J gene TRBJ2-1; maybe TRBD1 (6 bases). V was clipped by 6 bases and J by 7 bases, with 22 bases between them. The CDR3 has 16 residues. Germline values: CDR1 MNHEY, CDR2 SMNVEV (reference sequence). The CDR3 region is CASRPNQGRQTNEQFF. The DNA for the CDR3 is TGTGCCAGCAGACCAAACCAGGGGCGCCAAACTAATGAGCAGTTCTTC.